Presented here are 3 T cell receptor beta chains from one specimen sequenced in a study of T-cell memory formation after mild COVID-19. A single record per CDR3 protein comes from TCRdb applying MiXCR to the 5' RACE reads. The sample shows around 110,000 distinct CDR3 sequences, 9.5% to 15% of them seen only once. Material: PBMCs or a T cell subset sorted from them (not recorded which). Receptors were obtained from an adult woman who had mild COVID-19 (a few samples of this study predate the infection). Cell type and time point are not known.

This chain joins TRBV12-3 or TRBV12-4 and TRBJ2-2, with D tentatively TRBD2 (5 bases). V lost 7 bases and J 6 bases, leaving 12 bases between the germline ends. This CDR3 comprises 13 residues. The CDR3 loop reads CASTVGGAGELFF. CDR3 DNA sequence: TGTGCCAGCACTGTCGGAGGCGCCGGGGAGCTGTTTTTT.

This rearrangement joins TRBV6-1 to TRBJ2-7, with 8 bases aligning to TRBD1. Germline V CDR1 and CDR2: MNHNS, SASEGT. The CDR3 totals 15 residues. The J segment lost 5 bases and the V segment lost 1 base, leaving 7 bases of the junction unmatched. The CDR3 sequence is CASSEGWTGKHEQYF. The CDR3 region has the DNA TGTGCCAGCAGTGAAGGTTGGACAGGGAAACACGAGCAGTACTTC.

This clonotype appeared a few times. The chain carries TRBV7-9 and TRBJ1-1; 12 bases line up with TRBD1. The germline V gene has CDR1 SEHNR and CDR2 FQNEAQ (reference sequence). V shed 4 bases and J 6 bases; nucleotides not matched to a gene: 6. The CDR3 covers 15 residues. CDR3 sequence reads: CASSSWDRGQPEAFF. The CDR3, as DNA: TGTGCCAGCAGCTCCTGGGACAGGGGGCAACCTGAAGCTTTCTTT.